This TCR beta chain originates from a study of OX40 agonist ivuxolimab in advanced cancers. Study as a whole: Participants, 80% to 90% male, averaged roughly 60 years of age, ranging from about 20 to 79. Whole-study findings and limits: Clonal expansion from baseline to week 6 occurred in both CD4+ and CD8+ T cells.

The cohort excluded patients with autoimmune disease history or systemic immunosuppression. Germline CDR1 reads SGHRS; CDR2 reads YFSETQ. CDR3 length: 13 residues. Trimming shortened V by 2 bases and J by 4 bases, and 9 bases separated the two germline ends. Produced via immunoSEQ multiplex PCR; TCRdb's table is partial and in-frame only. The sample records approximately 22,000 clones, approximately 83% being singletons. A word on this clone: Antigen: not known.

The TCR originated in an adult with an advanced solid tumor such as melanoma, head and neck, liver or kidney cancer. V usage is TRBV5-1 and J usage is TRBJ1-1; D is possibly TRBD1 (5 bases). The sample here was CD4+ or CD8+ T cells sorted from blood, taken in a trial of the OX40 agonist ivuxolimab. The CDR3: CASSFSGITEAFF. The CDR3 DNA follows: TGCGCCAGCAGCTTCTCAGGGATCACTGAAGCTTTCTTT.